The entry below gives a single T cell receptor beta chain sequence along with its context. Germline V lookup: CDR1 SGHTA, CDR2 FQGNSA. This CDR3 comprises 15 residues. The V end was cut by 5 bases, the J end by 5 bases, with 19 bases between. There was one heparinised blood draw per donor, averaging about 120 mL. The sample belongs to a study of beta chain features in type 1 diabetes. Study in general: What patients shared with healthy donors was a similar profile of age, gender and cell yields.

Sequencing targeted expressed TCRB transcripts, as all isolated RNA had been reverse transcribed. TCRdb's table, derived via immunoSEQ multiplex PCR, lists solely in-frame clones and lacks some. This sample has about 620,000 clones, with 15% to 19% found just once. Sequenced input: naive CD4+ T cells from blood. This chain links TRBV7-2 with TRBJ2-7; TRBD2 is a possible D gene (5 bases). This receptor was obtained from a man aged 18 to 30 in good health. CDR3 bases: TGTGCCAGCAGCCCCTCATATATATCTAGCCACGAGCAGTACTTC. Amino acids: CASSPSYISSHEQYF.